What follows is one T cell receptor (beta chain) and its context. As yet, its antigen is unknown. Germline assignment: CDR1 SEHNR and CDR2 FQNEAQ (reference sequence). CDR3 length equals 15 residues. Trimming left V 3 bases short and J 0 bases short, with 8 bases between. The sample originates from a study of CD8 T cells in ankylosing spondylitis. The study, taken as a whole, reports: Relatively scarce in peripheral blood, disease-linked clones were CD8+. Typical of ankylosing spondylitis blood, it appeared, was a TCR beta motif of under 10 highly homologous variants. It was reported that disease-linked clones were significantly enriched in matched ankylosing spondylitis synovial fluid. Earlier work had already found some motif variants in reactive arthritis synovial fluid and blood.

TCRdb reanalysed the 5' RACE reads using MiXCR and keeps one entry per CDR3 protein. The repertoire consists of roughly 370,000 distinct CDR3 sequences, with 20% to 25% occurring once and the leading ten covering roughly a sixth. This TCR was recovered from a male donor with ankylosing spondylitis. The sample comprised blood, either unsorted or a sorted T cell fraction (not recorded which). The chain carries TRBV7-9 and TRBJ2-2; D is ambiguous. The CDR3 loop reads CASSFERTNTGELFF. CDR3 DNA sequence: TGTGCCAGCAGCTTTGAGAGGACGAACACCGGGGAGCTGTTTTTT.